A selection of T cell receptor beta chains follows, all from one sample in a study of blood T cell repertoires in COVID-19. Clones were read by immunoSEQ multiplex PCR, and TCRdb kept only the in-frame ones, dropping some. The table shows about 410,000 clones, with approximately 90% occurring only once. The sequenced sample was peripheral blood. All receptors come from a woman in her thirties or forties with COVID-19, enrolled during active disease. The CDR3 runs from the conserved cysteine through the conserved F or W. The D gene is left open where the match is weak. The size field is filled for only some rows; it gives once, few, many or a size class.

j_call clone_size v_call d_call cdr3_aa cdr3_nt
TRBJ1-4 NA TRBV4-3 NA CASSQDENEKLFF TGCGCCAGCAGCCAAGATGAGAATGAAAAACTGTTTTTT
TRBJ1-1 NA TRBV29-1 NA CSVAQGTEAFF TGCAGCGTTGCGCAGGGCACTGAAGCTTTCTTT
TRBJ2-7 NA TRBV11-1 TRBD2 CASTPSTTSGYEQYF TGTGCCAGCACCCCGTCAACAACTAGCGGCTACGAGCAGTACTTC
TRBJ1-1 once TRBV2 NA CASSNGQSTEAFF TGTGCCAGCAGTAATGGACAGTCGACTGAAGCTTTCTTT
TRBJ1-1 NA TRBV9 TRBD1 CASSERTGEAEAFF TGTGCCAGCAGCGAACGTACAGGGGAGGCTGAAGCTTTCTTT
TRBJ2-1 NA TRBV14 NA CASSQVVVGQLLNEQFF TGTGCCAGCAGCCAAGTGGTGGTGGGGCAGCTACTCAATGAGCAGTTCTTC
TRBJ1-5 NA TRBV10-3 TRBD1 CAITDRAGQPQHF TGTGCCATCACTGACAGGGCAGGACAGCCCCAGCATTTT
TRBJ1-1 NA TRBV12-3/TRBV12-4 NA CASSHTNTEAFF TGTGCCAGCAGCCACACGAACACTGAAGCTTTCTTT
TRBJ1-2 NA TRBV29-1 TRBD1 CSVDRTGGTF TGCAGCGTTGATAGGACAGGAGGCACCTTC
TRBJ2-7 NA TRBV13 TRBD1 CASSTRDRGAYEQYF TGTGCCAGCAGCACCCGGGACAGGGGGGCCTACGAGCAGTACTTC
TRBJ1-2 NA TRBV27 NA CASSPRQKDYGYTF TGTGCCAGCAGTCCCAGACAGAAAGACTATGGCTACACCTTC
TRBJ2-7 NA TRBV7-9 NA CASSRRQESYEQYF TGTGCCAGCAGCAGAAGACAGGAATCCTACGAGCAGTACTTC
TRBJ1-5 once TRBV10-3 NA CAISESLYNQPQHF TGTGCCATCAGTGAGTCATTGTACAATCAGCCCCAGCATTTT
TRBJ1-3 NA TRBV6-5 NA CASSYQPSGVTIYF TGTGCCAGCAGTTACCAGCCCAGCGGGGTCACCATATATTTT
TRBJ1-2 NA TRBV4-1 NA CASSQVRDSSYGYTF TGCGCCAGCAGCCAAGTTCGGGACTCCTCCTATGGCTACACCTTC
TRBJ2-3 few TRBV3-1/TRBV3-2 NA CASSQRRQATDTQYF TGTGCCAGCAGCCAAAGAAGGCAGGCAACAGATACGCAGTATTTT
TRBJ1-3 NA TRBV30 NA CAWSVYGGNTIYF TGTGCCTGGAGTGTATACGGTGGAAACACCATATATTTT
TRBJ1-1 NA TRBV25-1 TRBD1 CASSVPLDRGTEAFF TGTGCCAGCAGTGTCCCCTTGGACAGGGGCACTGAAGCTTTCTTT
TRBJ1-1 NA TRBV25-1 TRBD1 CASSDPRDRQNTEAFF TGTGCCAGCAGTGACCCACGGGACAGGCAGAACACTGAAGCTTTCTTT
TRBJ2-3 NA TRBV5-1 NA CASSPLPQGASDTQYF TGCGCCAGCAGCCCTCTCCCCCAAGGGGCCTCAGATACGCAGTATTTT
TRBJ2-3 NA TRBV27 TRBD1 CASRVGTVRTDTQYF TGTGCCAGCAGGGTTGGGACAGTCCGCACAGATACGCAGTATTTT
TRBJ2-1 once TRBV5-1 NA CASSLTSNSYNEQFF TGCGCCAGCAGCTTAACTAGCAACTCCTACAATGAGCAGTTCTTC
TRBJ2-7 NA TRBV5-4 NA CASSLVGGDEQYF TGTGCCAGCAGCTTGGTCGGGGGTGACGAGCAGTACTTC
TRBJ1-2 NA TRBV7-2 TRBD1 CASSGDRGLYYGYTF TGTGCCAGCAGCGGGGACAGGGGACTCTATTATGGCTACACCTTC
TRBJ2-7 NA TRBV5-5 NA CASSRLYEQYF TGTGCCAGCAGCCGACTATACGAGCAGTACTTC
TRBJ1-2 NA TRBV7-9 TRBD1 CASSPGTGAAMGGTF TGTGCCAGCAGCCCCGGGACAGGAGCCGCTATGGGGGGCACCTTC
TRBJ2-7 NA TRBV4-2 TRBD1 CASSQDPGTVSYEQYF TGTGCCAGCAGCCAAGATCCCGGGACAGTCTCCTACGAGCAGTACTTC
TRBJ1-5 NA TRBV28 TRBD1 CASSSFLGAGGQPQHF TGTGCCAGCAGCAGTTTCCTCGGGGCAGGGGGACAGCCCCAGCATTTT
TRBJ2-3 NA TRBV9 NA CASSILTGTDTQYF TGTGCCAGCAGCATCCTGACAGGCACAGATACGCAGTATTTT
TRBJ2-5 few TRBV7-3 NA CASSLGGYQETQYF TGTGCCAGCAGCTTAGGAGGATACCAAGAGACCCAGTACTTC
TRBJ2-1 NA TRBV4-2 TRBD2 CASSQGSLAGGLNEQFF TGTGCCAGCAGCCAGGGATCCTTAGCGGGGGGGCTCAATGAGCAGTTCTTC
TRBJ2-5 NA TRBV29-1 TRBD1 CSVERDRGSETQYF TGCAGCGTTGAACGGGACAGGGGATCAGAGACCCAGTACTTC
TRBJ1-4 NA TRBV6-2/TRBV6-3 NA CASSYSVGPWTALQEKLFF TGTGCCAGCAGTTACTCTGTGGGACCCTGGACAGCGTTGCAGGAAAAACTGTTTTTT
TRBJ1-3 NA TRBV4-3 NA CASSQSGGASGNTIYF TGCGCCAGCAGCCAGTCGGGGGGCGCCTCTGGAAACACCATATATTTT
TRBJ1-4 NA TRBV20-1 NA CSAYGNEKLFF TGCAGTGCTTACGGTAATGAAAAACTGTTTTTT
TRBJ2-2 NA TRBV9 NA CASSVVSNDGELFF TGTGCCAGCAGCGTAGTCAGTAACGACGGGGAGCTGTTTTTT
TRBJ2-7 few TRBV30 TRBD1 CAWKWRTGTREQYF TGTGCCTGGAAGTGGAGGACAGGGACTCGGGAGCAGTACTTC